The 3 T cell receptor beta chains listed next were all sequenced from one sample in a study of CD8 T cells in ankylosing spondylitis. TCRdb ran MiXCR on the 5' RACE reads and lists one entry per CDR3 protein. Counted here are around 340,000 distinct CDR3 sequences, more than 20% occurring once; the ten biggest clones make up around 13%. The material sequenced was blood, either unsorted or a sorted T cell fraction (not recorded which). Source of these receptors: a male donor with ankylosing spondylitis or in good health (not recorded which).

The V call is TRBV11-2, the J call TRBJ2-2; 8 nucleotides align to TRBD2. The ends lost 4 bases at V and 7 bases at J; junction bases unmatched: 8. The V gene's germline CDR1 is SGHAT and CDR2 FQNNGV. The CDR3 contains 15 residues. The CDR3 nucleotides read TGTGCCAGCAGCTCCGGGGGGGGCTACGGCGGGGAGCTGTTTTTT. It codes for CASSSGGGYGGELFF.

This chain uses TRBV9 with TRBJ2-7; D unresolved. The CDR3 has 14 residues. The V end lost 4 bases, the J end lost 3 bases, and 14 bases lay between the germline ends. CDR1 is SGDLS and CDR2 is YYNGEE in the germline V gene. CDR3 loop: CASSPYPGSYEQYF. The CDR3 bases are TGTGCCAGCAGCCCCTACCCCGGAAGCTACGAGCAGTACTTC. Complete variable domain (other parts from reference TRBV9 and TRBJ2-7): DSGVTQTPKHLITATGQRVTLRCSPRSGDLSVYWYQQSLDQGLQFLIQYYNGEERAKGNILERFSAQQFPDLHSELNLSSLELGDSALYFCASSPYPGSYEQYFGPGTRLTVT.

This clonotype has a handful of counts. This chain connects TRBV27 to TRBJ2-7, with TRBD1 matching over 9 bases. Germline trimming cut 5 bases from V and 2 bases from J; bases unmatched to any gene: 7. Per the germline V gene, CDR1 is MNHEY and CDR2 is SMNVEV (reference sequence). This CDR3 spans 15 amino acids. The chain's CDR3 is CASSPGQGLTYEQYF. The CDR3 DNA reads TGTGCCAGCAGTCCCGGACAGGGGCTTACCTACGAGCAGTACTTC.